The 21 T cell receptor beta chains presented below share a single source sample, sequenced in a study of beta chain features in type 1 diabetes. Findings and caveats of the study: Shortening of TCRB CDR3s, moderate but significant, appeared in all four CD4+ subsets of Type 1 diabetes patients.

Their specific antigens are unknown. Every isolated RNA sample was fully reverse transcribed, so sequencing captured expressed TCRB transcripts. Produced via immunoSEQ multiplex PCR; TCRdb's table is partial and in-frame only. The repertoire holds some 160,000 clones, with approximately 9% as singletons. Sequenced material: central memory CD4+ T cells from blood. The receptors come from a woman between 18 and 29 years old with type 1 diabetes.

This clone came up a few times. This chain links TRBV7-3 with TRBJ2-5; TRBD2 is a possible D gene (5 bases). CDR3 length: 15 residues. V gave up 5 bases and J gave up 2 bases, with 15 bases separating them. Germline CDR1 and CDR2: SGHTA and FQGTGA. The DNA for the CDR3 is TGTGCCAGCAGCCGCTCCGGTAGCGCACAAGAGACCCAGTACTTC. Translation gives CASSRSGSAQETQYF.

This clone was seen more than once but under ten times. The rearrangement joins TRBV7-9 to TRBJ1-4; 7 bases match TRBD1. The germline gives CDR1 SEHNR, CDR2 FQNEAQ (reference sequence). This CDR3 spans 14 amino acids. With 5 bases clipped from V and 4 bases from J, the junction kept 4 bases outside the gene matches. The CDR3 DNA reads TGTGCCAGCAGCCCAGGGGGTAATAATGAAAAACTGTTTTTT. This translates into CASSPGGNNEKLFF.

This chain links TRBV7-2 with TRBJ2-7; D is uncertain. V dropped 2 bases and J dropped 3 bases, with 5 bases sitting between them. Germline V gene lookup returns CDR1 SGHTA and CDR2 FQGNSA. There are 12 residues in the CDR3. The CDR3: CASSLNLYEQYF. The DNA for the CDR3 is TGTGCCAGCAGCTTAAATCTCTACGAGCAGTACTTC.

The chain links TRBV5-1 to TRBJ1-4, with 9 bases lining up with TRBD1. The CDR3 length is 15 residues. From germline, CDR1 is SGHRS and CDR2 YFSETQ. J lost 2 bases, V lost 2 bases, and 1 base had no gene match. CDR3 DNA: TGCGCCAGCAGCTTACAGGGGGCTACTAATGAAAAACTGTTTTTT. Protein sequence: CASSLQGATNEKLFF.

The V and J genes are TRBV28 and TRBJ1-2, with 8 bases that match TRBD1. The length of the CDR3 is 13 residues. With V trimmed by 6 bases and J by 13 bases, 13 bases remained unmatched. CDR1 MDHEN and CDR2 SYDVKM come from the germline V gene. CDR3 protein: CASSRRTGLGGTF. CDR3 bases: TGTGCCAGCAGCCGCAGGACAGGGCTGGGTGGCACCTTC.

This clone was detected ten times or more. V is TRBV2 and J is TRBJ2-5; possible D gene TRBD1, 5 bases. The germline CDR1 and CDR2 sequences are SNHLY and FYNNEI. Trimming cost V 5 bases and J 1 base, with 14 bases left between them. The CDR3 is made up of 15 amino acids. The CDR3 reads CASSLGRVGQETQYF. The CDR3 DNA follows: TGTGCCAGCAGTCTAGGCAGGGTGGGCCAAGAGACCCAGTACTTC.

This clone appeared a few times. The chain combines TRBV7-8 with TRBJ2-3, with TRBD2 matching over 7 bases. Germline V gives CDR1 SGHVS, CDR2 FQNEAQ. CDR3 length: 14 amino acids. Trimming at V came to 7 bases and at J to 2 bases, leaving 6 bases not matched to a gene. The CDR3 reads CASTRAGITDTQYF. CDR3 nucleotide sequence: TGTGCCAGCACCCGAGCGGGGATCACAGATACGCAGTATTTT.

This clone was detected only a few times. The chain combines TRBV19 with TRBJ1-1, with 10 bases aligning to TRBD1. The CDR3 extends over 14 amino acids. After removal of 9 bases from V and 2 bases from J, the junction contained 6 bases not matched to a gene. CDR1 is LNHDA, CDR2 SQIVND, per germline (reference sequence). The CDR3 DNA reads as TGTGCCAGCCAGAGGGACAGGGGAAACACTGAAGCTTTCTTT. Its translation is CASQRDRGNTEAFF.

This clone was picked up a small number of times. The chain links TRBV4-3 to TRBJ2-3, with TRBD2 identical over 13 bases. Germline CDR1 LGHNA, CDR2 YSLEER. J lost 2 bases, V lost 2 bases, and 7 bases had no gene match. The CDR3 extends over 18 amino acids. The chain's CDR3 is CASSQYGLAGADTDTQYF. The DNA for the CDR3 is TGCGCCAGCAGCCAATACGGACTAGCGGGGGCCGACACAGATACGCAGTATTTT.

In its sample, this clone was seen a few times. This rearrangement joins TRBV10-3 to TRBJ2-7; 8 nucleotides line up with TRBD1. The J segment lost 3 bases and the V segment lost 7 bases, leaving 5 bases of the junction unmatched. Looked up from germline, CDR1 is ENHRY and CDR2 is SYGVKD. The CDR3 is 13 amino acids. CDR3 in amino acids: CAITRDRNYEQYF. CDR3 sequence (DNA): TGTGCCATCACCAGGGACAGGAACTACGAGCAGTACTTC.

The chain uses TRBV18 and TRBJ1-4, with D possibly TRBD1 on 6 matching bases. The V gene's germline CDR1 is KGHSH and CDR2 LQKENI. The V end was cut by 6 bases, the J end by 3 bases, with 17 bases between. This CDR3 spans 16 amino acids. The CDR3 here is CASSISTGTANEKLFF. DNA for the CDR3: TGTGCCAGCTCGATATCTACAGGGACGGCTAATGAAAAACTGTTTTTT.

The V and J genes are TRBV6-5 and TRBJ2-7; unclear D gene. The CDR3 contains 11 residues. The V gene lost 5 bases and the J gene lost 4 bases, with 6 bases spanning the gap. The germline V gene has CDR1 MNHEY and CDR2 SVGAGI. CDR3: CASSTFYEQYF. The CDR3 DNA is TGTGCCAGCAGTACATTTTACGAGCAGTACTTC.

In this sample, this clone turned up a few times. The chain is built from TRBV14 and TRBJ2-1; 14 bases map to TRBD2. CDR1 is SGHDN and CDR2 is FVKESK in the germline V gene. V trimming: 1 base; J trimming: 14 bases; junction bases outside the gene matches: 7. The CDR3 runs 15 residues. The CDR3 loop reads CASSQGLAGGAREFF. CDR3 in DNA: TGTGCCAGCAGCCAAGGACTAGCGGGGGGGGCACGGGAGTTCTTC.

Only a few counts were recorded for this clone. DNA for the CDR3: TGTGCCAGCAGCTCACCTAGCGAGACCTACAATGAGCAGTTCTTC. It codes for CASSSPSETYNEQFF. V is TRBV7-2 and J is TRBJ2-1; D possibly corresponds to TRBD2 (6 bases). CDR1 and CDR2 from the germline V gene are SGHTA and FQGNSA. V lost 4 bases and J lost 2, with 12 bases in between. This CDR3 region has 15 residues.

With regard to this clone: Within the sample, other DNA sequences also encode this same CDR3. The chain joins TRBV5-6 to TRBJ2-5, with D hard to call. This CDR3 contains 13 residues. Trimming took off 0 bases at V and 2 bases at J, with 5 bases between the two ends. Germline assignment: CDR1 SGHDT and CDR2 YYEEEE. The CDR3 bases are TGTGCCAGCAGCTTGGCTCGTCAAGAGACCCAGTACTTC. Its translation is CASSLARQETQYF.

The gene calls are TRBV6-5 and TRBJ1-2; 7 nucleotides align to TRBD1. This CDR3 has 15 amino acids. Germline CDR1 is MNHEY and CDR2 is SVGAGI. The J segment lost 5 bases and the V segment lost 0 bases, leaving 6 bases of the junction unmatched. The CDR3 here is CASSYSYRGGYGYTF. CDR3 nucleotide sequence: TGTGCCAGCAGTTACTCCTACAGGGGCGGGTATGGCTACACCTTC.

The chain joins TRBV4-1 to TRBJ2-3; tentatively, D is TRBD2 (5 bases). The CDR3 runs to 15 residues. Germline V gene data show CDR1 as MGHRA and CDR2 as YSYEKL. V shed 0 bases and J shed 5 bases, with 12 bases lying between them. CDR3 loop: CASSQEGIEGDTQYF. The CDR3, as DNA: TGCGCCAGCAGCCAAGAGGGAATAGAGGGAGATACGCAGTATTTT.

The chain links TRBV7-8 to TRBJ2-1; the D gene is possibly TRBD2 (5 bases). The V end lost 5 bases, the J end lost 10 bases, and 12 bases lay between the germline ends. The V gene's germline CDR1 is SGHVS and CDR2 FQNEAQ. The CDR3 runs 12 residues. CDR3 in amino acids: CASSTVAGEQFF. The CDR3 region has the DNA TGTGCCAGCAGCACGGTTGCGGGCGAGCAGTTCTTC.

This clone turned up a few times. The genes are TRBV23-1 and TRBJ1-1; TRBD1 aligns across 7 bases. TRBV23-1 is an ORF; its function is uncertain. J lost 10 bases, V lost 3 bases, and 17 bases had no gene match. The CDR3 consists of 16 residues. CDR3 coding DNA: TGCGCCAGCAGTCAGGGCAATAGGGGGCAAGTCCTAGGAGCTTTCTTT. Its protein is CASSQGNRGQVLGAFF.

The chain employs TRBV6-1 and TRBJ2-7; D perhaps matches TRBD2 (6 bases). Deletions cut 3 bases from V and 6 bases from J, with 27 bases between. This CDR3 comprises 18 residues. CDR1 is MNHNS and CDR2 is SASEGT in the germline V gene. The CDR3 is CASSDGGGGVSPPLEQYF. As DNA, the CDR3 is TGTGCCAGCAGTGATGGGGGAGGAGGAGTTTCCCCGCCTCTCGAGCAGTACTTC.

This clone has at least ten counts. The chain combines TRBV29-1 with TRBJ2-5; no definite D call. CDR1 and CDR2 (germline): SQVTM, ANQGSEA. The CDR3 runs 12 residues. V lost 3 bases, J lost 4 bases, and 9 bases lay in between. The CDR3 loop is CSVDELGETQYF. In nucleotides, the CDR3 is TGCAGCGTTGACGAACTCGGAGAGACCCAGTACTTC.